A selection of T cell receptor beta chains follows, all from one sample in a study of blood T cell repertoires in COVID-19. The repertoire was sequenced with immunoSEQ multiplex PCR; TCRdb's copy has only in-frame clones and lacks some. The sample consists of 65,000 to 100,000 clones, about four fifths of them appearing once. The sample taken for sequencing was peripheral blood. These receptors came from a woman over 75 with acute or convalescent COVID-19. Each CDR3 is given with its conserved first and last residue. A D gene is named only where the DNA matches it firmly. Clone size is given for some rows only: seen once, a few or many times, or a class if the clone is expanded.

J gene | clone size | V gene | D gene | CDR3 protein | CDR3 DNA
TRBJ1-2 | . | TRBV23-1 | TRBD1 | CASGQGRDGYTF | TGCGCCAGCGGACAGGGCAGGGATGGCTACACCTTC
TRBJ2-5 | . | TRBV5-4 | TRBD2 | CASSSGTSGAETQYF | TGTGCCAGCAGCTCTGGGACTAGCGGGGCAGAGACCCAGTACTTC
TRBJ1-5 | . | TRBV6-6 | TRBD1 | CASSRSMTGAQPQHF | TGTGCCAGCAGTCGATCGATGACAGGGGCTCAGCCCCAGCATTTT
TRBJ2-7 | few | TRBV2 | TRBD1 | CASSSQGPQYEQYF | TGTGCCAGCAGTTCACAGGGGCCCCAATACGAGCAGTACTTC
TRBJ1-1 | once | TRBV7-8 | TRBD1 | CASSKERDSRTEAFF | TGTGCCAGCAGCAAAGAAAGGGACAGCCGCACTGAAGCTTTCTTT
TRBJ1-1 | . | TRBV29-1 | . | CSVDNSLNTEAFF | TGCAGCGTTGATAACAGCTTGAACACTGAAGCTTTCTTT
TRBJ2-3 | . | TRBV12-5 | . | CASGRGGTDTQYF | TGTGCTAGTGGACGAGGGGGAACAGATACGCAGTATTTT
TRBJ1-1 | . | TRBV6-5 | TRBD1 | CASRTGIMNTEAFF | TGTGCCAGCCGGACAGGAATAATGAACACTGAAGCTTTCTTT
TRBJ1-1 | . | TRBV2 | TRBD1 | CASSGTGGTEAFF | TGTGCCAGCAGTGGTACAGGGGGCACTGAAGCTTTCTTT
TRBJ2-5 | once | TRBV7-7 | TRBD2 | CASSLVGGTSGQETQYF | TGTGCTAGCAGCTTAGTAGGCGGGACTAGCGGCCAAGAGACCCAGTACTTC
TRBJ2-1 | . | TRBV19 | TRBD2 | CASNRAGGLYNEQFF | TGTGCCAGTAATAGAGCGGGGGGGCTCTACAATGAGCAGTTCTTC
TRBJ1-4 | . | TRBV28 | TRBD1 | CASRQGNNEKLFF | TGTGCCAGTCGACAGGGGAACAATGAAAAACTGTTTTTT
TRBJ1-3 | few | TRBV27 | TRBD1 | CASSSWDSSGNTIYF | TGTGCCAGCAGTTCCTGGGACAGCTCTGGAAACACCATATATTTT
TRBJ1-1 | few | TRBV5-1 | . | CASRENSLNTEAFF | TGCGCCAGCAGGGAGAATTCCTTGAACACTGAAGCTTTCTTT
TRBJ2-7 | . | TRBV19 | . | CASSVGQFSYEQYF | TGTGCCAGTAGTGTCGGACAATTCTCCTACGAGCAGTACTTC
TRBJ2-1 | . | TRBV30 | TRBD2 | CAWKASGNEQFF | TGTGCCTGGAAGGCTAGCGGCAATGAGCAGTTCTTC
TRBJ1-5 | . | TRBV9 | . | CASSVAGHSNQPQHF | TGTGCCAGCAGCGTCGCAGGTCATAGCAATCAGCCCCAGCATTTT
TRBJ2-1 | many | TRBV7-2 | TRBD2 | CASGTSGYNEQFF | TGTGCCAGCGGGACTAGCGGTTACAATGAGCAGTTCTTC
TRBJ1-3 | . | TRBV7-9 | . | CASSLDRSNGNTIYF | TGTGCCAGCAGCCTGGACAGAAGTAATGGAAACACCATATATTTT
TRBJ1-5 | . | TRBV5-6 | . | CASSLNRQLSNQPQHF | TGTGCCAGCAGCTTAAATCGGCAACTAAGCAATCAGCCCCAGCATTTT
TRBJ1-3 | . | TRBV3-1/TRBV3-2 | . | CASSQNHPSGNTIYF | TGTGCCAGCAGCCAAAATCATCCCTCTGGAAACACCATATATTTT